These 27 T cell receptor beta chains share one sample of origin, sequenced in a study of blood T cell repertoires in COVID-19. Profiling relied on immunoSEQ multiplex PCR, and the TCRdb table lists in-frame clones only, not all of them. The data show about 380,000 clones, more than 75% seen once. The sequencing sample was made of PBMCs or T cells enriched from blood (not recorded which). These receptors all come from a woman in her late teens or twenties who had recovered from COVID-19.

This sequence joins TRBV12-3 or TRBV12-4 and TRBJ2-1, with 12 nucleotides matching TRBD2. This CDR3 is built from 13 residues. Germline trimming cut 6 bases from V and 13 bases from J; bases unmatched to any gene: 7. CDR3 residues: CASRLAGGSNQFF. CDR3 DNA sequence: TGTGCCAGCAGGCTAGCGGGGGGGTCTAATCAGTTCTTC.

The chain uses TRBV28 and TRBJ1-2; TRBD1 aligns across 9 bases. Germline V gene sequence: CDR1 MDHEN, CDR2 SYDVKM. V dropped 0 bases and J dropped 0; count of bases not matched to a gene: 2. The CDR3 contains 16 residues. The CDR3, as DNA: TGTGCCAGCAGTTTATGGGGACAGGGCACTAACTATGGCTACACCTTC. Translating gives CASSLWGQGTNYGYTF.

The J gene is TRBJ2-3, the V gene TRBV9; D possibly corresponds to TRBD1 (7 bases). V shed 4 bases and J shed 4 bases, with 22 bases lying between them. The CDR3 spans 17 residues. CDR1 is SGDLS and CDR2 is YYNGEE in the germline V gene. The CDR3 bases are TGTGCCAGCAGCATCTCAGGGGGGAGCCTATCCGCAGATACGCAGTATTTT. Translated, it gives CASSISGGSLSADTQYF.

This clone was recorded only once. The rearrangement joins TRBV6-5 to TRBJ1-4; D unclear. The CDR3 runs 14 residues. The germline gives CDR1 MNHEY, CDR2 SVGAGI. Trimming removed 5 bases at V and 7 bases at J, with 14 bases between. The chain's CDR3 is CASSRFSGSEKLFF. CDR3 DNA: TGTGCCAGCAGTAGGTTTAGCGGGAGTGAAAAACTGTTTTTT.

V gene TRBV7-2 combines with J gene TRBJ2-1; tentative D call: TRBD1 (5 bases). Germline V gene lookup returns CDR1 SGHTA and CDR2 FQGNSA. This CDR3 comprises 15 residues. The V end was cut by 3 bases, the J end by 4 bases, with 13 bases between. The CDR3 coding sequence is TGTGCCAGCAGCTTGATAAGGGGCACTTACAATGAGCAGTTCTTC. This encodes CASSLIRGTYNEQFF.

The gene calls are TRBV9 and TRBJ2-5, with D possibly being TRBD2 (7 bases). The CDR3 is 16 amino acids. The V gene's germline CDR1 is SGDLS and CDR2 YYNGEE. V shed 5 bases and J shed 0 bases, with 17 bases lying between them. DNA for the CDR3: TGTGCCAGCAGTCTCCTAGGGAGGGGGAACCAAGAGACCCAGTACTTC. It translates to CASSLLGRGNQETQYF.

The table lists this clone with a count of one. J is TRBJ2-7 and V is TRBV2; no definite D call. Germline V gene sequence: CDR1 SNHLY, CDR2 FYNNEI. Between the trimmed V and J ends, which lost 6 bases and 7 bases, there was a span of 16 bases. This CDR3 spans 13 amino acids. CDR3 amino acids: CASSTTPTGEQYF. CDR3 in DNA: TGTGCCAGCAGCACCACCCCGACTGGGGAGCAGTACTTC.

The chain is built from TRBV19 and TRBJ2-7; tentatively, D is TRBD1 (6 bases). This CDR3 spans 14 amino acids. Germline CDR1 and CDR2: LNHDA and SQIVND (reference sequence). With 4 bases removed from V and 2 bases from J, the gap between germline ends came to 12 bases. The CDR3 loop reads CASSTGTRAYEQYF. In DNA form, the CDR3 reads TGTGCCAGTAGTACCGGGACAAGAGCCTACGAGCAGTACTTC.

This chain joins TRBV6-2 or TRBV6-3 and TRBJ1-1; 7 positions agree with TRBD1. Germline CDR1 reads MNHEY; CDR2 reads SVGEGT. The ends lost 4 bases at V and 4 bases at J; junction bases unmatched: 3. This CDR3 is built from 13 residues. The CDR3 DNA reads TGTGCCAGCAGTTTGGCAGGGGGCACTGAAGCTTTCTTT. Translating it yields CASSLAGGTEAFF.

J is TRBJ2-7 and V is TRBV6-1; a weak D match, TRBD1 (6 bases). The V and J ends lost 1 base and 2 bases respectively, with 6 bases between them. Germline V gene data show CDR1 as MNHNS and CDR2 as SASEGT. The CDR3 covers 13 residues. The CDR3 DNA is TGTGCCAGCAGTGAAGGGGGGCCCTACGAGCAGTACTTC. Its translation: CASSEGGPYEQYF.

The rearrangement joins TRBV19 to TRBJ2-7; 10 nucleotides agree with TRBD2. This CDR3 region has 15 residues. The junction had 8 bases not matched to a gene; V was cut back by 7 bases and J by 2 bases. Germline CDR1 LNHDA, CDR2 SQIVND (reference sequence). CDR3 amino acids: CASIPGSGGPYEQYF. CDR3 DNA: TGTGCCAGTATCCCCGGTAGCGGGGGGCCCTACGAGCAGTACTTC. Combining the CDR3 with reference TRBV19 and TRBJ2-7 gives the whole variable domain DGGITQSPKYLFRKEGQNVTLSCEQNLNHDAMYWYRQDPGQGLRLIYYSQIVNDFQKGDIAEGYSVSREKKESFPLTVTSAQKNPTAFYLCASIPGSGGPYEQYFGPGTRLTVT.

The chain uses TRBV27 and TRBJ2-7; a possible D gene is TRBD1 (5 bases). From germline, CDR1 is MNHEY and CDR2 SMNVEV (reference sequence). CDR3 length equals 14 residues. Trimming cost V 4 bases and J 1 base, with 11 bases left between them. CDR3 in amino acids: CASSYTGLSYEQYF. Written as DNA, the CDR3 is TGTGCCAGCAGTTATACAGGCCTTTCCTACGAGCAGTACTTC.

Remarks on this clone: Other DNA sequences in the sample encode the same CDR3. The J gene is TRBJ1-1, the V gene TRBV18; unclear D gene. Trimming took 2 bases from V and 0 from J, leaving 4 bases between them. The CDR3 is 13 residues long. Germline CDR1 is KGHSH and CDR2 is LQKENI. The CDR3 region is CASSPSLNTEAFF. Written as DNA, the CDR3 is TGTGCCAGCTCACCATCGTTGAACACTGAAGCTTTCTTT.

This chain joins TRBV9 and TRBJ1-3; D remains ambiguous. With 3 bases removed from V and 0 bases from J, the gap between germline ends came to 13 bases. The CDR3 loop spans 16 amino acids. Per germline, CDR1 SGDLS and CDR2 YYNGEE. CDR3 in DNA: TGTGCCAGCAGCGAACCGCGCGGTGGCTCTGGAAACACCATATATTTT. Translating gives CASSEPRGGSGNTIYF.

The chain couples TRBV25-1 to TRBJ2-6, with TRBD2 as a possible D gene (6 bases). Trimming cost V 6 bases and J 0 bases, with 18 bases left between them. Germline-derived CDR1 and CDR2 are MGHDK and SYGVNS. The CDR3 consists of 18 residues. CDR3: CASSIAGPGGSGANVLTF. CDR3 DNA sequence: TGTGCCAGCAGCATCGCTGGGCCCGGGGGCTCTGGGGCCAACGTCCTGACTTTC.

The chain links TRBV27 to TRBJ1-6; 8 positions agree with TRBD1. Germline CDR1 reads MNHEY; CDR2 reads SMNVEV (reference sequence). CDR3 size: 15 residues. The ends lost 3 bases at V and 10 bases at J; junction bases unmatched: 8. The CDR3 protein is CASSLQDRVGSPLHF. CDR3 DNA sequence: TGTGCCAGCAGTTTGCAGGACAGGGTCGGCTCACCCCTCCACTTT.

The chain carries TRBV6-1 and TRBJ1-1; TRBD1 is a possible D gene (5 bases). This CDR3 has 11 amino acids. Germline-derived CDR1 and CDR2 are MNHNS and SASEGT. The V end was cut by 2 bases, the J end by 13 bases, with 11 bases between. The CDR3 sequence is CASSERRVVFF. DNA of the CDR3: TGTGCCAGCAGTGAACGCAGGGTAGTTTTCTTT.

The gene calls are TRBV18 and TRBJ1-2; D may be TRBD1 (6 bases). The CDR3 loop spans 19 amino acids. V lost 1 base and J 4 bases, leaving 25 bases between the germline ends. Germline V gene data show CDR1 as KGHSH and CDR2 as LQKENI. The CDR3 nucleotides are TGTGCCAGCTCACCACTTTCCCGACAGGAATCTTTCGATGGCTATGGCTACACCTTC. Protein sequence: CASSPLSRQESFDGYGYTF.

This clone has just one count. The genes are TRBV7-8 and TRBJ1-1; possibly TRBD1 for D (6 bases). Germline values: CDR1 SGHVS, CDR2 FQNEAQ. V was pared by 2 bases and J by 4 bases, with 11 bases between. The CDR3 contains 14 residues. CDR3 coding DNA: TGTGCCAGCAGCTTACGGGGGGCCGGCACTGAAGCTTTCTTT. Translated: CASSLRGAGTEAFF. Based on the CDR3 plus reference TRBV7-8 and TRBJ1-1, the full variable domain is GAGVSQSPRYKVAKRGQDVALRCDPISGHVSLFWYQQALGQGPEFLTYFQNEAQLDKSGLPSDRFFAERPEGSVSTLKIQRTQQEDSAVYLCASSLRGAGTEAFFGQGTRLTVV.

The chain uses TRBV19 and TRBJ1-5, with 9 bases lining up with TRBD1. With V trimmed by 6 bases and J by 4 bases, 10 bases remained unmatched. Per the germline V gene, CDR1 is LNHDA and CDR2 is SQIVND (reference sequence). The CDR3 has 16 amino acids. The CDR3 is CASSSLDRGTNQPQHF. In nucleotides, the CDR3 is TGTGCCAGTAGCAGTCTCGACAGGGGGACGAATCAGCCCCAGCATTTT.

This clone was recorded only once. This chain connects TRBV3-1 (or the pseudogene TRBV3-2) to TRBJ1-1; no clear D. Deletions cut 0 bases from V and 5 bases from J, with 13 bases between. There are 15 residues in the CDR3. Germline V lookup: CDR1 LGHDT, CDR2 YNNKEL (reference sequence). CDR3 residues: CASSQDPRIGTEAFF. The CDR3 DNA reads as TGTGCCAGCAGCCAAGACCCTAGGATTGGGACTGAAGCTTTCTTT.

The chain employs TRBV6-5 and TRBJ2-5, with TRBD1 identical over 7 bases. The germline V gene has CDR1 MNHEY and CDR2 SVGAGI. The CDR3 is made up of 15 amino acids. Trimming cost V 1 base and J 1 base; bases outside gene matches: 3. As DNA, the CDR3 is TGTGCCAGCAGTTACTGGGACAGCACCCAAGAGACCCAGTACTTC. This translates into CASSYWDSTQETQYF.

The genes are TRBV29-1 and TRBJ2-3, with 8 nucleotides matching TRBD2. There are 14 residues in the CDR3. After removal of 7 bases from V and 2 bases from J, the junction contained 8 bases not matched to a gene. CDR1 and CDR2 from the germline V gene are SQVTM and ANQGSEA. CDR3 amino acids: CSARTSLVTDTQYF. The CDR3 nucleotides are TGCAGCGCCAGGACTAGCCTTGTCACAGATACGCAGTATTTT.

The rearrangement uses TRBV4-3 and TRBJ2-4, with D perhaps matching TRBD1 (6 bases). The length of the CDR3 is 12 residues. The V gene lost 4 bases and the J gene lost 9 bases, with 10 bases spanning the gap. CDR1 and CDR2 (germline): LGHNA, YSLEER. For the CDR3, the DNA is TGCGCCAGCAGCCGCACAGGGAGCATTCAGTACTTC. Encoded protein: CASSRTGSIQYF.

This chain connects TRBV28 to TRBJ1-3, with D uncertain. This CDR3 contains 13 residues. The V gene's germline CDR1 is MDHEN and CDR2 SYDVKM. V dropped 7 bases and J dropped 0 bases, with 7 bases sitting between them. CDR3 nucleotide sequence: TGTGCCAGCACAGTAAGCTCTGGAAACACCATATATTTT. Translated: CASTVSSGNTIYF. The entire variable domain, with the rest obtained from reference TRBV28 and TRBJ1-3, is as follows: DVKVTQSSRYLVKRTGEKVFLECVQDMDHENMFWYRQDPGLGLRLIYFSYDVKMKEKGDIPEGYSVSREKKERFSLILESASTNQTSMYLCASTVSSGNTIYFGEGSWLTVV.

This clone was seen once. This chain uses TRBV7-3 with TRBJ2-6, with 9 bases lining up with TRBD1. The CDR3 is 17 residues long. Trimming removed 3 bases from V and 1 base from J; junction bases left unmatched: 4. Looked up from germline, CDR1 is SGHTA and CDR2 is FQGTGA. Written as DNA, the CDR3 is TGTGCCAGCAGCTTTGGACAGGGGAAATCTGGGGCCAACGTCCTGACTTTC. Encoded protein: CASSFGQGKSGANVLTF. Drawing the rest from reference TRBV7-3 and TRBJ2-6, the complete variable domain is GAGVSQTPSNKVTEKGKYVELRCDPISGHTALYWYRQSLGQGPEFLIYFQGTGAADDSGLPNDRFFAVRPEGSVSTLKIQRTERGDSAVYLCASSFGQGKSGANVLTFGAGSRLTVL.

V and J are TRBV6-5 and TRBJ1-3; tentatively, D is TRBD1 (5 bases). Trimming cost V 0 bases and J 0 bases, with 9 bases left between them. The CDR3 sequence is 16 residues long. Germline V gene sequence: CDR1 MNHEY, CDR2 SVGAGI. The CDR3 region is CASSYSFDSSGNTIYF. The CDR3 DNA is TGTGCCAGCAGTTACTCTTTCGACAGCTCTGGAAACACCATATATTTT.